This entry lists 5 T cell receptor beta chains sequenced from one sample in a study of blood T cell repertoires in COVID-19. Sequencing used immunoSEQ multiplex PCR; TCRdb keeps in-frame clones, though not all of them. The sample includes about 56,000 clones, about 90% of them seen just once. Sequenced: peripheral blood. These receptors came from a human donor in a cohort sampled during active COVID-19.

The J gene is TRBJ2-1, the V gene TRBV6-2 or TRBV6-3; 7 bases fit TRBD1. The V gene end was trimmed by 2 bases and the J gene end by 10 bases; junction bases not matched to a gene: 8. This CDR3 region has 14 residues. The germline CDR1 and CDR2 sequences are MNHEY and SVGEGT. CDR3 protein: CASSYGSWTGEQFF. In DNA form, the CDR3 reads TGTGCCAGCAGTTACGGTTCCTGGACAGGCGAGCAGTTCTTC.

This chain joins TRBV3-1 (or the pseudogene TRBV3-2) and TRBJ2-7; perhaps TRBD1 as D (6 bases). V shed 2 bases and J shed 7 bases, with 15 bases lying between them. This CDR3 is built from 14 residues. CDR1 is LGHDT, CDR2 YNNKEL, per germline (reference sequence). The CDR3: CASSQLRGHEEQYF. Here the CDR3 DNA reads TGTGCCAGCAGCCAACTGAGGGGACATGAAGAGCAGTACTTC.

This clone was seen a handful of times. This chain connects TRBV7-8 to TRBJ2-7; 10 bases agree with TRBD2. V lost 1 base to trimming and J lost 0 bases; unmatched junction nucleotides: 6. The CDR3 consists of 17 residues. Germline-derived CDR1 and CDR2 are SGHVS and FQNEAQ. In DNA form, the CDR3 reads TGTGCCAGCAGCTTAGTAGCGGGGGGCCCTAGCTCCTACGAGCAGTACTTC. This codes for CASSLVAGGPSSYEQYF.

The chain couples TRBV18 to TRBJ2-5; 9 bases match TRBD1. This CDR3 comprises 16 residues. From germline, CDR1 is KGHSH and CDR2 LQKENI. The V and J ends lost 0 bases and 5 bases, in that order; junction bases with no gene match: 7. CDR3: CASSPPGQGGAETQYF. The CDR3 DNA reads TGTGCCAGCTCACCACCGGGACAGGGAGGGGCGGAGACCCAGTACTTC.

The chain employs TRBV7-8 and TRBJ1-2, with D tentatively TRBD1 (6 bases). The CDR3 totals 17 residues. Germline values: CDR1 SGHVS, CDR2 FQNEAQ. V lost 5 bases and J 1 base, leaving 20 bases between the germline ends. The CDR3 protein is CASSLRTASVGNYGYTF. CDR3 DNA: TGTGCCAGCAGCCTCCGGACAGCCTCGGTCGGTAACTATGGCTACACCTTC.